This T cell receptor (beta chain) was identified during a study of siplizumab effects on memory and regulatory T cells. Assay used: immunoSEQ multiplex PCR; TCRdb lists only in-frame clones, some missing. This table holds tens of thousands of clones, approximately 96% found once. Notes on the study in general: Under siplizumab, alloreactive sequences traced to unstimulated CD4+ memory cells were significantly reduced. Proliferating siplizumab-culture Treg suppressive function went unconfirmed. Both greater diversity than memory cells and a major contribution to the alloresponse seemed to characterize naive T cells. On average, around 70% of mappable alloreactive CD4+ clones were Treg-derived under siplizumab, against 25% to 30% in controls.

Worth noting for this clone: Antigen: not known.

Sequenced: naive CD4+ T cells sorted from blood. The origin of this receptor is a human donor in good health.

CDR3: CASSLFPGTGLYEQYF. CDR3 DNA sequence: TGCGCCAGCAGCTTATTCCCCGGGACAGGTCTCTACGAGCAGTACTTC. The rearrangement links TRBV5-1 to TRBJ2-7; 8 bases are shared with TRBD1. This CDR3 comprises 16 residues. CDR1 and CDR2 (germline): SGHRS, YFSETQ. V lost 2 bases, J lost 3 bases, and 10 bases stayed unmatched.